The 19 T cell receptor beta chains presented below share a single source sample, sequenced in a study of T cell responses to AZD1222 COVID-19 vaccine. The table came from immunoSEQ multiplex PCR; TCRdb's copy has only in-frame clones and leaves some out. Among fewer than 200,000 clones listed, 88% were seen once. This sample comprised peripheral blood, obtained 28 days after the second AZD1222 dose. These receptors were taken from an adult who received the AZD1222 COVID-19 vaccine.

The J gene is TRBJ2-7, the V gene TRBV5-1; tentatively, D is TRBD2 (6 bases). The CDR3 has 13 residues. V was pared by 0 bases and J by 6 bases, with 10 bases between. Per the germline V gene, CDR1 is SGHRS and CDR2 is YFSETQ. CDR3 sequence: CASSLGTTGEQYF. The DNA of the CDR3 is TGCGCCAGCAGCTTGGGGACTACTGGCGAGCAGTACTTC.

V and J are TRBV5-1 and TRBJ2-5, with 10 bases matching TRBD1. V was clipped by 4 bases and J by 6 bases; unmatched bases: 9. Germline V gene lookup returns CDR1 SGHRS and CDR2 YFSETQ. The CDR3 has 15 residues. This chain's CDR3 is CASSGTGTGAKTQYF. The DNA for the CDR3 is TGCGCCAGCAGCGGGACCGGGACAGGGGCAAAGACCCAGTACTTC.

The chain links TRBV5-1 to TRBJ1-1, with D hard to call. The CDR3 is 13 amino acids. Germline-derived CDR1 and CDR2 are SGHRS and YFSETQ. Trimming shortened V by 0 bases and J by 3 bases, and 6 bases separated the two germline ends. The CDR3 here is CASSLDTYTEAFF. CDR3 DNA: TGCGCCAGCAGCTTGGACACTTACACTGAAGCTTTCTTT.

The chain employs TRBV6-5 and TRBJ1-1; D not certain. The CDR3 extends over 13 amino acids. The V and J ends lost 6 bases and 4 bases respectively, with 12 bases between them. Germline assignment: CDR1 MNHEY and CDR2 SVGAGI. CDR3 residues: CASRWRMGTEAFF. In nucleotides, the CDR3 is TGTGCCAGCAGATGGAGGATGGGCACTGAAGCTTTCTTT.

The chain combines TRBV14 with TRBJ2-7; 7 bases agree with TRBD2. Trimming at V came to 2 bases and at J to 4 bases, leaving 5 bases not matched to a gene. The CDR3 totals 14 residues. Germline-derived CDR1 and CDR2 are SGHDN and FVKESK. In DNA form, the CDR3 reads TGTGCCAGCAGCCAACAAGGACTAGGGTACGAGCAGTACTTC. Encoded protein: CASSQQGLGYEQYF.

This chain uses TRBV5-4 with TRBJ2-2, with 12 nucleotides matching TRBD1. After removal of 4 bases from V and 5 bases from J, the junction contained 9 bases not matched to a gene. The CDR3 spans 17 residues. The germline V gene encodes CDR1 SGHNT and CDR2 YYREEE (reference sequence). The CDR3 DNA is TGTGCCAGCAGCCCGCCGGGACAGGGGGCAGAAACCGGGGAGCTGTTTTTT. Its translation: CASSPPGQGAETGELFF.

This chain links TRBV29-1 with TRBJ2-7, with TRBD1 as a possible D gene (7 bases). The CDR3 is 13 amino acids. Germline assignment: CDR1 SQVTM and CDR2 ANQGSEA. Trimming took off 4 bases at V and 5 bases at J, with 15 bases between the two ends. The DNA for the CDR3 is TGCAGCGTTGGTCGACAGGGAGGCAACGAGCAGTACTTC. Protein product: CSVGRQGGNEQYF.

The chain uses TRBV19 and TRBJ1-4; D perhaps matches TRBD1 (5 bases). V was clipped by 6 bases and J by 4 bases, with 15 bases between them. The CDR3 loop spans 15 amino acids. Germline V gives CDR1 LNHDA, CDR2 SQIVND (reference sequence). CDR3 amino acids: CASRHRDGGNEKLFF. The CDR3 nucleotides read TGTGCCAGTAGACACCGGGACGGAGGTAATGAAAAACTGTTTTTT.

The table lists this clone with a count of one. The rearrangement joins TRBV5-6 to TRBJ1-3; no clear D gene. Germline lookup yields CDR1 SGHDT and CDR2 YYEEEE. CDR3 length: 15 residues. Trimming stripped 0 bases from V and 4 bases from J, with 11 bases between. DNA of the CDR3: TGTGCCAGCAGCTTGGGGGCAGTGTCCGGAAACACCATATATTTT. It specifies CASSLGAVSGNTIYF.

The gene calls are TRBV15 and TRBJ2-7, with no clear D. Germline V lookup: CDR1 LNHNV, CDR2 YYDKDF (reference sequence). This CDR3 is 14 amino acids long. Between the trimmed V and J ends, which lost 0 bases and 3 bases, there was a span of 9 bases. This CDR3 is CATSRDYGDYEQYF. The CDR3 region has the DNA TGTGCCACCAGCAGAGATTACGGAGACTACGAGCAGTACTTC. Full variable domain (remainder filled in from reference TRBV15 and TRBJ2-7): DAMVIQNPRYQVTQFGKPVTLSCSQTLNHNVMYWYQQKSSQAPKLLFHYYDKDFNNEADTPDNFQSRRPNTSFCFLDIRSPGLGDTAMYLCATSRDYGDYEQYFGPGTRLTVT.

The chain is built from TRBV5-5 and TRBJ1-2, with 7 positions matching TRBD1. The germline V gene has CDR1 SGHKS and CDR2 YYEKEE (reference sequence). This CDR3 region has 16 residues. After removal of 3 bases from V and 2 bases from J, the junction contained 10 bases not matched to a gene. CDR3: CASSWELTGINYGYTF. The CDR3 DNA follows: TGTGCCAGCAGCTGGGAACTGACAGGGATCAACTATGGCTACACCTTC.

The gene calls are TRBV5-4 and TRBJ2-2, with 8 bases that match TRBD1. This CDR3 comprises 15 residues. The germline gives CDR1 SGHNT, CDR2 YYREEE (reference sequence). J was trimmed by 7 bases and V by 2 bases; bases with no gene match: 7. DNA for the CDR3: TGTGCCAGCAGCTTACTGACAGGGGATGGCGGGGAGCTGTTTTTT. Protein product: CASSLLTGDGGELFF.

The chain recombines TRBV12-3 or TRBV12-4 with TRBJ1-2; D gene uncertain. The CDR3 totals 13 residues. The V and J ends lost 2 bases and 5 bases respectively, with 9 bases between them. The CDR3 sequence: CASSLRLLYGYTF. The CDR3 bases are TGTGCCAGCAGTTTAAGGCTGCTGTATGGCTACACCTTC.

This chain uses TRBV11-2 with TRBJ1-5, with D tentatively TRBD1 (5 bases). CDR1 and CDR2 (germline): SGHAT, FQNNGV. V was cut by 1 base and J by 2 bases, with 9 bases left in between. The CDR3 runs 15 residues. CDR3: CASSLGRGGNQPQHF. CDR3 in DNA: TGTGCCAGCAGCTTAGGTCGGGGCGGCAATCAGCCCCAGCATTTT.

The chain carries TRBV30 and TRBJ1-3, with D unresolved. V was cut by 5 bases and J by 2 bases, with 4 bases left in between. The CDR3 consists of 11 residues. The germline V gene encodes CDR1 GTSNPN and CDR2 SVGIG (reference sequence). The CDR3 reads CAWFAGNTIYF. The CDR3, as DNA: TGTGCCTGGTTCGCTGGAAACACCATATATTTT.

This clone has just a few counts. The chain employs TRBV9 and TRBJ1-2, with TRBD1 as a possible D gene (6 bases). The CDR3 length is 18 residues. In germline, CDR1 is SGDLS, CDR2 YYNGEE. V was trimmed by 3 bases and J by 8 bases, leaving 29 bases between them. This chain's CDR3 is CASSAFSRFGTGSIGYTF. For the CDR3, the DNA is TGTGCCAGCAGCGCCTTTTCTCGTTTTGGCACAGGGTCTATCGGCTACACCTTC.

The chain joins TRBV5-1 to TRBJ1-6, with 9 bases identical to TRBD1. This CDR3 spans 15 amino acids. The V and J ends lost 3 bases and 10 bases, in that order; junction bases with no gene match: 8. Germline V CDR1 and CDR2: SGHRS, YFSETQ. The CDR3 region has the DNA TGCGCCAGCAGCTCGACGACAGGGGGAGTCTCACCCCTCCACTTT. It encodes CASSSTTGGVSPLHF. Together with reference TRBV5-1 and TRBJ1-6, the CDR3 gives the full variable domain: KAGVTQTPRYLIKTRGQQVTLSCSPISGHRSVSWYQQTPGQGLQFLFEYFSETQRNKGNFPGRFSGRQFSNSRSEMNVSTLELGDSALYLCASSSTTGGVSPLHFGNGTRLTVT.

The rearrangement links TRBV5-6 to TRBJ1-2; D is perhaps TRBD1 (6 bases). Trimming pared 0 bases from V and 4 bases from J, leaving 7 bases between. The CDR3 runs 13 residues. Germline values: CDR1 SGHDT, CDR2 YYEEEE. This chain's CDR3 is CASSLGGGYGYTF. The CDR3 region has the DNA TGTGCCAGCAGCTTGGGAGGGGGCTATGGCTACACCTTC.

J is TRBJ2-3 and V is TRBV7-3, with 14 bases identical to TRBD2. The CDR3 loop spans 16 amino acids. Germline loops: CDR1 SGHTA, CDR2 FQGTGA. V lost 5 bases and J lost 4; bases outside the gene matches: 5. The CDR3 DNA reads TGTGCCAGCAGCCAGACGACTAGCGGGGGGGCAGATACGCAGTATTTT. It specifies CASSQTTSGGADTQYF.